This T cell receptor (beta chain) comes out of a study of beta chain features in type 1 diabetes. Study outcomes and limitations: More deletions and fewer insertions at VDJ junctions were found in patients with type 1 diabetes. Moderately but significantly shorter TCRB CDR3s were found in Type 1 diabetes patients in all four CD4+ subsets. Patients showed naive, central memory and Treg TCRB repertoires that appeared more similar than those of healthy donors.

The CDR3 totals 15 residues. V lost 4 bases and J 8 bases, leaving 16 bases between the germline ends. Germline V lookup: CDR1 SGHRS, CDR2 YFSETQ. Each sorted fraction was over 95% pure. This clone was recorded a few times. The antigen is undetermined. What was sequenced were expressed TCRB transcripts, since all of the isolated RNA had been reverse transcribed. Clones were read by immunoSEQ multiplex PCR, and TCRdb kept only the in-frame ones, dropping some. The sample shows roughly 150,000 clones, under 9.5% of them seen only once. The genes are TRBV5-1 and TRBJ2-6, with a tentative D call TRBD1 (5 bases). This receptor was obtained from a man aged 18 to 29 with type 1 diabetes. The sample taken for sequencing was central memory CD4+ T cells from blood. The chain's CDR3 is CASSPPQGNTNVLTF. The CDR3 nucleotides are TGCGCCAGCAGCCCCCCCCAGGGAAATACCAACGTCCTGACTTTC.